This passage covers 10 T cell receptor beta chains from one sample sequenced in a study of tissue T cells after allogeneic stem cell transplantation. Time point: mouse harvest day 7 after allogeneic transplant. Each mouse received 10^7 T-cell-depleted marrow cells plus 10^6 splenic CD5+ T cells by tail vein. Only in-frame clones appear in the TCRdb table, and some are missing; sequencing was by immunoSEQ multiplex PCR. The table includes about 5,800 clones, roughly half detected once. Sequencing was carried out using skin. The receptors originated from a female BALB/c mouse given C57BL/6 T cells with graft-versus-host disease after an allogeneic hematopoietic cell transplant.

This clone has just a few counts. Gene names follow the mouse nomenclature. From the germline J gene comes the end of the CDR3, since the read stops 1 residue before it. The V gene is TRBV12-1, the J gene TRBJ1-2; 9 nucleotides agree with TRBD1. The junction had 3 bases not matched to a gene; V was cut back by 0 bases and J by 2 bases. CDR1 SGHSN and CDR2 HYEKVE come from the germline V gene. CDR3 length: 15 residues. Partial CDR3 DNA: TGTGCCAGCTCTCTCGCCGGGACAGGGAACTCCGACTACACC. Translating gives CASSLAGTGNSDYT. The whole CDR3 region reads CASSLAGTGNSDYTF. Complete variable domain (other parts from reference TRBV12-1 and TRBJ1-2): DSGVVQSPRHIIKEKGGRSVLTCIPISGHSNVVWYQQTLGKELKFLIQHYEKVERDKGFLPSRFSVQQFDDYHSEMNMSALELEDSAMYFCASSLAGTGNSDYTFGSGTRLLVI.

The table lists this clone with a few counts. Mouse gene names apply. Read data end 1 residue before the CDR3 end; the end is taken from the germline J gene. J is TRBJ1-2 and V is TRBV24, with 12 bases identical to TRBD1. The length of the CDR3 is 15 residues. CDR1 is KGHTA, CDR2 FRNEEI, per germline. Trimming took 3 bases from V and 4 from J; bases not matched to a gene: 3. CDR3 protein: CASSLPGQGASDYTF. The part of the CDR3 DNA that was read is TGTGCCAGCAGTCTCCCGGGACAGGGGGCCTCCGACTACACC.

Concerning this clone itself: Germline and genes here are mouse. The CDR3 sequence is CARPGHNYAEQFF. The CDR3 bases that were read are TGTGCCAGGCCGGGACATAACTATGCTGAGCAGTTC. J is TRBJ2-1 and V is TRBV4; weak D call: TRBD1 (6 bases). The read ends 1 residue before the CDR3 terminus; that terminus is restored from the germline J gene. V was shortened by 9 bases and J by 0 bases, with 9 bases between the two germline ends. Germline CDR1 and CDR2: LGHDT and YNNKQL (reference sequence). This CDR3 has 13 residues.

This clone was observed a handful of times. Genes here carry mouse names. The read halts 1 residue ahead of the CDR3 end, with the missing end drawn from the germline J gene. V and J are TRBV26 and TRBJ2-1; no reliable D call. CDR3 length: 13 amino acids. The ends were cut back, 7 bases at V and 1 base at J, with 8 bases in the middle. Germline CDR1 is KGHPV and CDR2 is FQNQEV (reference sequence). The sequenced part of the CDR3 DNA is TGTGCCAGCACCTCCAGAAACTATGCTGAGCAGTTC. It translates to CASTSRNYAEQF. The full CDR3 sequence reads CASTSRNYAEQFF.

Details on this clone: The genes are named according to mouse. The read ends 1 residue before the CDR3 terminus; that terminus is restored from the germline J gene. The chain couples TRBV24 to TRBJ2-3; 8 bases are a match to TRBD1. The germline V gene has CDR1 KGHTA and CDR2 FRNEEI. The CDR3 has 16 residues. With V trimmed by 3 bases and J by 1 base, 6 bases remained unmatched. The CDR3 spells CASSLSDREGAETLYF. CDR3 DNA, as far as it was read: TGTGCCAGCAGTCTCTCGGACAGGGAGGGTGCAGAAACGCTGTAT.

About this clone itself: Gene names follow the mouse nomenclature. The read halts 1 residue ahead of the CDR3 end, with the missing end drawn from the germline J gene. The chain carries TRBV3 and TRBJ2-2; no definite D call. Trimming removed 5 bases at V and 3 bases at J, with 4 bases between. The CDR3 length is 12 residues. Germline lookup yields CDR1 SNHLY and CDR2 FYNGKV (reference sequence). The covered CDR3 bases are TGTGCCAGCAGCCGGGACACCGGGCAGCTCTAC. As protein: CASSRDTGQLY. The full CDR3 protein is CASSRDTGQLYF.

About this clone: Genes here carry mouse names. The CDR3 region is CASSPTGSQNTLYF. Incomplete CDR3 DNA: TGTGCAAGCAGTCCGACTGGGAGTCAAAACACCTTGTAC. V is TRBV16 and J is TRBJ2-4, with 7 nucleotides matching TRBD2. The CDR3 end lies 1 residue beyond the end of the read and is filled in from the germline J gene. The germline CDR1 and CDR2 sequences are SGHSA and FRNQAP. The CDR3 runs to 14 residues. Unmatched junction bases numbered 3, after V lost 6 bases and J lost 0 bases.

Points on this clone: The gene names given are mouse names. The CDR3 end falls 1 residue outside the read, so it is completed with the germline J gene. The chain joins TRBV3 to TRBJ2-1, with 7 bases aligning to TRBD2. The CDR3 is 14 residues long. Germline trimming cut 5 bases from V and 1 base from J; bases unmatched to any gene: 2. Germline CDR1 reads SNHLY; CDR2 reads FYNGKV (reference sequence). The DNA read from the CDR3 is TGTGCCAGCAGCGTCTGGGGGAACTATGCTGAGCAGTTC. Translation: CASSVWGNYAEQF. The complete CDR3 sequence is CASSVWGNYAEQFF.

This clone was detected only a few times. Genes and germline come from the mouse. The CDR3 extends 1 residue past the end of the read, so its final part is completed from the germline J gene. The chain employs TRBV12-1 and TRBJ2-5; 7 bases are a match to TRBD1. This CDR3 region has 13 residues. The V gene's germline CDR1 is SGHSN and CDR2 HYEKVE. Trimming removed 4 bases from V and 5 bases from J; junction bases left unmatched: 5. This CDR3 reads CASSRQGGDTQYF. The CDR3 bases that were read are TGTGCCAGCTCCCGACAGGGAGGAGACACCCAGTAC. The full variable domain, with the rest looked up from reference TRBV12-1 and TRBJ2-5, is DSGVVQSPRHIIKEKGGRSVLTCIPISGHSNVVWYQQTLGKELKFLIQHYEKVERDKGFLPSRFSVQQFDDYHSEMNMSALELEDSAMYFCASSRQGGDTQYFGPGTRLLVL.

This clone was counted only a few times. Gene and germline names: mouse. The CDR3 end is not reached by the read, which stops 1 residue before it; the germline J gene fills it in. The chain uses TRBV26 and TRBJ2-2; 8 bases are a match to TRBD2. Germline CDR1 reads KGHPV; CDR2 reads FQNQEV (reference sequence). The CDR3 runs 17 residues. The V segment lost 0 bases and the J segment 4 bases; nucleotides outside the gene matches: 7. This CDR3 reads CASSLSRGGAGTGQLYF. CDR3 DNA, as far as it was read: TGTGCCAGCAGTCTGTCGAGGGGGGGCGCGGGCACCGGGCAGCTCTAC.